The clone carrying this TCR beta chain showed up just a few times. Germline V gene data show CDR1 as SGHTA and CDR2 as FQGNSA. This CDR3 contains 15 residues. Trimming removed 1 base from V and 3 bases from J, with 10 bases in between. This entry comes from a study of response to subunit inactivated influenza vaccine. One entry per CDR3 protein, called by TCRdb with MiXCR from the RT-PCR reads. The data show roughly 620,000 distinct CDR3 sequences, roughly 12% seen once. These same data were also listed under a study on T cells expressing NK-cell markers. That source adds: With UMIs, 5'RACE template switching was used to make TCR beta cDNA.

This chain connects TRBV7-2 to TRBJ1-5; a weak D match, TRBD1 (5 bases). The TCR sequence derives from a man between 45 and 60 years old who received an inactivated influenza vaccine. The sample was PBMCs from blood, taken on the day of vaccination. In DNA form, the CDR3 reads TGTGCCAGCAGCTTAGAGTGGGGGAACAATCAGCCCCAGCATTTT. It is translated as CASSLEWGNNQPQHF.